Below, 17 T cell receptor beta chains from the same sample are listed, as sequenced in a study of CD8+ T cells in alopecia areata. Extracted from the samples, RNA was reverse transcribed into cDNA to serve as the sequencing template. Some clones are missing from TCRdb's copy, which holds only in-frame ones; the method was immunoSEQ multiplex PCR. In the table there are approximately 190,000 clones, roughly 50% of which are singletons. Treatment defined: oral pan-JAK inhibitor, 5-10 mg twice daily. The source material was CD4+ T cells sorted from blood, sampled at week 24, from a patient treated with tofacitinib. These receptors all stem from a human donor with alopecia areata.

The V and J genes are TRBV25-1 and TRBJ1-2, with no clear D. Trimming took 6 bases from V and 7 from J, leaving 12 bases between them. This CDR3 has 12 residues. Germline V gene sequence: CDR1 MGHDK, CDR2 SYGVNS. The CDR3 sequence is CASSPGPGGYTF. The DNA of the CDR3 is TGTGCCAGCAGCCCCGGACCCGGTGGCTACACCTTC.

This chain connects TRBV6-5 to TRBJ1-1; unclear D gene. Germline V gene data show CDR1 as MNHEY and CDR2 as SVGAGI. CDR3 size: 13 residues. The V end was cut by 0 bases, the J end by 5 bases, with 7 bases between. CDR3 DNA: TGTGCCAGCAGTTACTCGCGAGAAACTGAAGCTTTCTTT. This sequence encodes CASSYSRETEAFF.

The V call is TRBV4-2, the J call TRBJ2-3; the D gene is possibly TRBD1 (6 bases). The CDR3 is made up of 16 amino acids. The germline gives CDR1 LGHNA, CDR2 YNFKEQ. V was pared by 4 bases and J by 1 base, with 15 bases between. The CDR3 region is CASSRTGTSGTDTQYF. The CDR3 coding sequence is TGTGCCAGCAGCCGCACCGGGACATCGGGCACAGATACGCAGTATTTT.

The chain is built from TRBV14 and TRBJ2-3, with D tentatively TRBD1 (6 bases). V dropped 2 bases and J dropped 1 base, with 10 bases sitting between them. CDR3 size: 15 residues. Per the germline V gene, CDR1 is SGHDN and CDR2 is FVKESK. This chain's CDR3 is CASSQPTGRTDTQYF. CDR3 coding DNA: TGTGCCAGCAGCCAACCGACAGGACGCACAGATACGCAGTATTTT.

This sequence joins TRBV14 and TRBJ2-1; 9 bases map to TRBD1. The V gene end was trimmed by 0 bases and the J gene end by 7 bases; junction bases not matched to a gene: 10. The CDR3 sequence is 17 residues long. Looked up from germline, CDR1 is SGHDN and CDR2 is FVKESK. The CDR3 DNA is TGTGCCAGCAGCCAAGATTTTGGGACAGGGATCTGGAATGAGCAGTTCTTC. It specifies CASSQDFGTGIWNEQFF. Looking up the rest from reference TRBV14 and TRBJ2-1 gives the full variable domain: EAGVTQFPSHSVIEKGQTVTLRCDPISGHDNLYWYRRVMGKEIKFLLHFVKESKQDESGMPNNRFLAERTGGTYSTLKVQPAELEDSGVYFCASSQDFGTGIWNEQFFGPGTRLTVL.

V gene TRBV30 combines with J gene TRBJ1-1, with D possibly matching TRBD1 (5 bases). Germline CDR1 reads GTSNPN; CDR2 reads SVGIG (reference sequence). The CDR3 covers 12 residues. The ends were cut back, 0 bases at V and 6 bases at J, with 8 bases in the middle. In DNA form, the CDR3 reads TGTGCCTGGAGTGTCTTAGGGGCTGAAGCTTTCTTT. Amino acid sequence: CAWSVLGAEAFF.

The chain is built from TRBV28 and TRBJ1-4; D unresolved. Germline V lookup: CDR1 MDHEN, CDR2 SYDVKM. This CDR3 comprises 12 residues. V lost 8 bases to trimming and J lost 5 bases, with 9 bases between them. The CDR3 loop is CASSLWNEKLFF. CDR3 in DNA: TGTGCCAGCTCACTATGGAATGAAAAACTGTTTTTT.

The chain joins TRBV30 to TRBJ2-1; 9 bases line up with TRBD2. The CDR3 is made up of 18 amino acids. V shed 0 bases, J shed 5 bases, and the junction held 14 bases outside the gene matches. The germline gives CDR1 GTSNPN, CDR2 SVGIG (reference sequence). The CDR3 loop reads CAWSVRPLTSGTHNEQFF. Here the CDR3 DNA reads TGTGCCTGGAGTGTACGGCCCTTGACTAGCGGAACCCACAATGAGCAGTTCTTC.

The CDR3 loop is CASNRVPETQYF. The DNA for the CDR3 is TGTGCCAGTAACAGGGTCCCAGAGACCCAGTACTTC. The J gene is TRBJ2-5, the V gene TRBV2; possible D gene TRBD1, 6 bases. This CDR3 comprises 12 residues. From germline, CDR1 is SNHLY and CDR2 FYNNEI. V dropped 9 bases and J dropped 4 bases, with 12 bases sitting between them.

The chain carries TRBV5-1 and TRBJ1-1; D not certain. The CDR3 is 13 residues long. The ends were cut back, 0 bases at V and 1 base at J, with 4 bases in the middle. CDR1 SGHRS and CDR2 YFSETQ come from the germline V gene. This chain's CDR3 is CASSLGTNTEAFF. The CDR3 DNA is TGCGCCAGCAGCTTGGGGACGAACACTGAAGCTTTCTTT.

This clone was observed a handful of times. This rearrangement joins TRBV5-1 to TRBJ2-5, with D perhaps given as TRBD1 or TRBD2 (6 bases each). Trimming pared 4 bases from V and 5 bases from J, leaving 12 bases between. This CDR3 spans 13 amino acids. Germline CDR1 SGHRS, CDR2 YFSETQ. CDR3 DNA sequence: TGCGCCAGCAGCCAGATGGGGGGCGAGACCCAGTACTTC. Translated, it gives CASSQMGGETQYF.

Details on this clone: The sample carries other DNA sequences with the same CDR3. J is TRBJ2-5 and V is TRBV5-1, with D uncertain. CDR1 is SGHRS, CDR2 YFSETQ, per germline. This CDR3 region has 12 residues. With 1 base removed from V and 0 bases from J, the gap between germline ends came to 1 base. This CDR3 is CASSLYQETQYF. The CDR3 DNA sequence: TGCGCCAGCAGCTTGTACCAAGAGACCCAGTACTTC.

This chain uses TRBV7-9 with TRBJ2-7; D unclear. The CDR3 has 13 amino acids. V was cut by 5 bases and J by 1 base, with 9 bases left in between. Germline assignment: CDR1 SEHNR and CDR2 FQNEAQ (reference sequence). CDR3 region: CASSGPISYEQYF. CDR3 in DNA: TGTGCCAGCAGCGGACCGATTTCCTACGAGCAGTACTTC.

The V gene is TRBV7-7, the J gene TRBJ2-3; D might be TRBD2 (6 bases). This CDR3 contains 15 residues. Trimming cost V 2 bases and J 2 bases, with 11 bases left between them. The germline V gene has CDR1 SSHAT and CDR2 FNYEAQ (reference sequence). CDR3 sequence: CASSLIGTATDTQYF. In nucleotides, the CDR3 is TGTGCCAGCAGCTTAATAGGGACTGCCACAGATACGCAGTATTTT. Complete variable domain (other parts from reference TRBV7-7 and TRBJ2-3): GAGVSQSPRYKVTKRGQDVTLRCDPISSHATLYWYQQALGQGPEFLTYFNYEAQPDKSGLPSDRFSAERPEGSISTLTIQRTEQRDSAMYRCASSLIGTATDTQYFGPGTRLTVL.

The V and J genes are TRBV7-2 and TRBJ2-5, with D unclear. Between the trimmed V and J ends, which lost 0 bases and 1 base, there was a span of 3 bases. Germline CDR1 SGHTA, CDR2 FQGNSA. The CDR3 spans 13 residues. The CDR3 region has the DNA TGTGCCAGCAGCTTAGCCCTCCAAGAGACCCAGTACTTC. This gives the protein CASSLALQETQYF.

This clone has only a few counts. For the CDR3, the DNA is TGTGCCAGCAGTAGGACAGGGAAGACCGGGGAGCTGTTTTTT. It specifies CASSRTGKTGELFF. J is TRBJ2-2 and V is TRBV6-5; 8 bases fit TRBD1. Germline lookup yields CDR1 MNHEY and CDR2 SVGAGI. This CDR3 comprises 14 residues. V lost 5 bases and J lost 5; bases outside the gene matches: 4.

This chain connects TRBV29-1 to TRBJ2-5; unclear D gene. The CDR3 consists of 12 residues. V dropped 4 bases and J dropped 4 bases, with 10 bases sitting between them. The germline CDR1 and CDR2 sequences are SQVTM and ANQGSEA. CDR3 loop: CSVGVSLETQYF. The DNA for the CDR3 is TGCAGCGTTGGCGTTTCTCTAGAGACCCAGTACTTC.